These 11 T cell receptor beta chains came from one sample sequenced in a study of shared clonotypes between healthy human individuals. This table comes from immunoSEQ multiplex PCR, and its TCRdb copy is limited to in-frame clones, with some not included. The table records 2 million to 3 million clones, 80% to 95% of them present only once. Sequences were obtained from naive CD4+ T cells from PBMCs. As to subset: CD45RA+ positively selected. Receptors originate from a young man in good health. Some clones in this sample may be carry-over from other donors' samples.

This chain joins TRBV18 and TRBJ2-3, with 10 bases matching TRBD2. Trimming cost V 3 bases and J 3 bases; bases outside gene matches: 0. Germline V gene sequence: CDR1 KGHSH, CDR2 LQKENI. The CDR3 covers 14 residues. CDR3: CASSPSGRTDTQYF. The CDR3 bases are TGTGCCAGCTCACCTAGCGGGAGGACAGATACGCAGTATTTT.

The chain joins TRBV10-3 to TRBJ2-5; 11 bases are a match to TRBD2. Germline V lookup: CDR1 ENHRY, CDR2 SYGVKD. The CDR3 has 13 residues. The trim removed 10 bases at V and 5 bases at J, leaving 6 bases unmatched. The CDR3 DNA sequence: TGTGCCACCAAACTAGCGGGAGAGGAGACCCAGTACTTC. As protein: CATKLAGEETQYF.

This chain connects TRBV28 to TRBJ1-2; 10 nucleotides align to TRBD1. Germline V CDR1 and CDR2: MDHEN, SYDVKM. The trim removed 6 bases at V and 5 bases at J, leaving 9 bases unmatched. This CDR3 spans 15 amino acids. The CDR3 DNA reads as TGTGCCAGCAGATACCGGGACAGGGGAATTTATGGCTACACCTTC. It specifies CASRYRDRGIYGYTF.

The chain links TRBV28 to TRBJ1-2, with D perhaps matching TRBD1 (5 bases). The CDR3 runs 13 residues. Trimming shortened V by 3 bases and J by 4 bases, and 9 bases separated the two germline ends. Germline values: CDR1 MDHEN, CDR2 SYDVKM. CDR3 DNA sequence: TGTGCCAGCAGTTTGGAGGACACCTATGGCTACACCTTC. Amino acid sequence: CASSLEDTYGYTF.

This chain links TRBV7-9 with TRBJ2-2, with D possibly being TRBD1 (5 bases). The CDR3 runs 13 residues. V dropped 8 bases and J dropped 15 bases, with 22 bases sitting between them. Germline CDR1 reads SEHNR; CDR2 reads FQNEAQ (reference sequence). In DNA form, the CDR3 reads TGTGCCAGCGCTCGGACCGGCTCGCCAGGGATGTTTTTT. The encoded protein is CASARTGSPGMFF.

This sequence joins TRBV28 and TRBJ1-3, with TRBD1 as a possible D gene (5 bases). The CDR3 sequence is 15 residues long. Germline V CDR1 and CDR2: MDHEN, SYDVKM. Trimming took off 2 bases at V and 4 bases at J, with 12 bases between the two ends. Here the CDR3 DNA reads TGTGCCAGCAGTTTAGGGGGACTTGGCGGAAACACCATATATTTT. It specifies CASSLGGLGGNTIYF.

The J gene is TRBJ2-5, the V gene TRBV5-1, with 9 bases lining up with TRBD1. The germline V gene has CDR1 SGHRS and CDR2 YFSETQ. V trimming: 0 bases; J trimming: 6 bases; junction bases outside the gene matches: 9. The CDR3 runs to 16 residues. Here the CDR3 DNA reads TGCGCCAGCAGCTTGGCTCTGGGACAGGGAATCCAGACCCAGTACTTC. Protein sequence: CASSLALGQGIQTQYF.

The rearrangement links TRBV6-5 to TRBJ2-7, with D possibly being TRBD1 (6 bases). The V gene lost 6 bases and the J gene lost 2 bases, with 17 bases spanning the gap. Per the germline V gene, CDR1 is MNHEY and CDR2 is SVGAGI. The CDR3 length is 15 residues. Here the CDR3 DNA reads TGTGCCAGCAGACGCTCGGACAGCTCCACCTACGAGCAGTACTTC. Its translation: CASRRSDSSTYEQYF.

V gene TRBV11-2 combines with J gene TRBJ1-1, with TRBD1 matching over 9 bases. The V gene end was trimmed by 3 bases and the J gene end by 9 bases; junction bases not matched to a gene: 2. CDR1 and CDR2 from the germline V gene are SGHAT and FQNNGV. The length of the CDR3 is 12 residues. The CDR3 DNA reads TGTGCCAGCAGCTTCACAGGGGGCCAAGCTTTCTTT. Protein: CASSFTGGQAFF.

As to this clone: Distinct nucleotide sequences in the sample also encode this CDR3. The chain carries TRBV29-1 and TRBJ1-1; 7 bases fit TRBD1. This CDR3 contains 13 residues. CDR1 and CDR2 (germline): SQVTM, ANQGSEA. The V segment lost 6 bases and the J segment 0 bases; nucleotides outside the gene matches: 4. DNA for the CDR3: TGCAGCGTGCAGGGGGTCTTGAACACTGAAGCTTTCTTT. As protein: CSVQGVLNTEAFF. Variable domain in full (rest from reference TRBV29-1 and TRBJ1-1): SAVISQKPSRDICQRGTSLTIQCQVDSQVTMMFWYRQQPGQSLTLIATANQGSEATYESGFVIDKFPISRPNLTFSTLTVSNMSPEDSSIYLCSVQGVLNTEAFFGQGTRLTVV.

V and J are TRBV7-3 and TRBJ2-7; D may be TRBD1 (7 bases). CDR3 length: 15 residues. CDR1 and CDR2 from the germline V gene are SGHTA and FQGTGA. Trimming took off 4 bases at V and 3 bases at J, with 16 bases between the two ends. DNA of the CDR3: TGTGCCAGCAGCTCTACAGGGGACTCAATCTACGAGCAGTACTTC. Amino acid sequence: CASSSTGDSIYEQYF.